The 24 T cell receptor beta chains in this list originate from one sample, sequenced in a study of graft-versus-host responses after intestinal transplantation. Assay used: immunoSEQ multiplex PCR; TCRdb lists only in-frame clones, some missing. This table holds 20,000 to 25,000 clones, around 82% found once. Their target antigens are unknown. Material: unstimulated CD8+ T cells sorted from spleen or lymph node cells, obtained before transplant. All receptors come from a human donor who was the organ donor for an intestinal transplant.

The chain recombines TRBV10-2 with TRBJ2-2; 10 bases agree with TRBD2. V gave up 8 bases and J gave up 5 bases; unmatched junction bases: 2. The CDR3 length is 13 residues. Germline CDR1 is WSHSY and CDR2 is SAAADI. The CDR3 spells CASLAGGTGELFF. DNA for the CDR3: TGCGCCAGCTTAGCGGGAGGTACCGGGGAGCTGTTTTTT.

Written as DNA, the CDR3 is TGCGCCAGCAGCCAACCGGGACTAGAGACCACAGATACGCAGTATTTT. It is translated as CASSQPGLETTDTQYF. The rearrangement uses TRBV4-1 and TRBJ2-3; 8 nucleotides line up with TRBD2. CDR1 is MGHRA, CDR2 YSYEKL, per germline. V lost 2 bases and J lost 2; bases outside the gene matches: 6. CDR3 length: 16 amino acids.

V usage is TRBV4-1 and J usage is TRBJ2-7; 9 positions agree with TRBD2. The CDR3 loop spans 12 amino acids. V lost 8 bases, J lost 3 bases, and 2 bases stayed unmatched. Germline V gene data show CDR1 as MGHRA and CDR2 as YSYEKL. The CDR3 region has the DNA TGCGCCAGCGGGACTAGCATCTACGAGCAGTACTTC. Protein: CASGTSIYEQYF.

CDR3 sequence reads: CASSEGLAGNEQFF. CDR3 bases: TGTGCCAGCAGTGAAGGACTAGCGGGCAATGAGCAGTTCTTC. The V call is TRBV6-4, the J call TRBJ2-1; 11 bases align to TRBD2. The V segment lost 3 bases and the J segment 6 bases; nucleotides outside the gene matches: 1. Germline CDR1 is MRHNA and CDR2 is SNTAGT. The length of the CDR3 is 14 residues.

This chain links TRBV29-1 with TRBJ2-1; 11 nucleotides agree with TRBD2. The germline CDR1 and CDR2 sequences are SQVTM and ANQGSEA. V shed 4 bases and J 3 bases; nucleotides not matched to a gene: 8. CDR3 size: 16 residues. The CDR3: CSVGDPGLAVYNEQFF. In DNA form, the CDR3 reads TGCAGCGTTGGGGACCCGGGACTAGCGGTCTACAATGAGCAGTTCTTC.

This chain uses TRBV15 with TRBJ2-3, with a weak D call TRBD2 (5 bases). Germline lookup yields CDR1 LNHNV and CDR2 YYDKDF (reference sequence). V gave up 1 base and J gave up 1 base, with 9 bases separating them. There are 15 residues in the CDR3. The CDR3 here is CATSRVGGGTDTQYF. The CDR3, as DNA: TGTGCCACCAGCAGAGTAGGAGGTGGCACAGATACGCAGTATTTT.

This rearrangement joins TRBV4-1 to TRBJ2-5, with 12 bases identical to TRBD2. Germline V CDR1 and CDR2: MGHRA, YSYEKL. V dropped 0 bases and J dropped 1; count of bases not matched to a gene: 3. There are 17 residues in the CDR3. CDR3 sequence (DNA): TGCGCCAGCAGCCAAGAACTAGCGGGGGGCCTCCAAGAGACCCAGTACTTC. This encodes CASSQELAGGLQETQYF.

V usage is TRBV19 and J usage is TRBJ1-1; D is uncertain. V was cut by 3 bases and J by 0 bases, with 8 bases left in between. There are 14 residues in the CDR3. Germline CDR1 is LNHDA and CDR2 is SQIVND (reference sequence). This chain's CDR3 is CASSIPQLNTEAFF. CDR3 coding DNA: TGTGCCAGTAGTATTCCGCAGTTGAACACTGAAGCTTTCTTT.

The rearrangement joins TRBV5-1 to TRBJ2-2; 8 bases align to TRBD2. The CDR3 sequence is 14 residues long. Losses at the gene ends were 5 bases for V and 5 bases for J; bases not matched to a gene: 5. Germline loops: CDR1 SGHRS, CDR2 YFSETQ. The CDR3 protein is CASRASGPTGELFF. The CDR3 DNA sequence: TGCGCCAGCAGGGCTAGCGGGCCTACCGGGGAGCTGTTTTTT.

About this clone: Additional DNA sequences in this sample encode the identical CDR3. This chain uses TRBV4-1 with TRBJ1-1; the D gene is possibly TRBD1 (5 bases). Germline CDR1 MGHRA, CDR2 YSYEKL. With 2 bases removed from V and 1 base from J, the gap between germline ends came to 14 bases. The CDR3 sequence is 16 residues long. In DNA, the CDR3 is TGCGCCAGCAGCCAACCAAAACTGGGGGGGAACACTGAAGCTTTCTTT. Protein product: CASSQPKLGGNTEAFF.

This clone was seen just once. DNA of the CDR3: TGCGCCAGCAGCTTGACAAGACAGAAGGACACTGAAGCTTTCTTT. Translating it yields CASSLTRQKDTEAFF. The V gene is TRBV5-1, the J gene TRBJ1-1; tentative D call: TRBD1 (5 bases). Germline V gene lookup returns CDR1 SGHRS and CDR2 YFSETQ. This CDR3 region has 15 residues. The V end lost 1 base, the J end lost 3 bases, and 13 bases lay between the germline ends.

This chain uses TRBV19 with TRBJ1-2; D possibly corresponds to TRBD1 (5 bases). Germline V gives CDR1 LNHDA, CDR2 SQIVND (reference sequence). The CDR3 extends over 14 amino acids. Trimming pared 5 bases from V and 3 bases from J, leaving 13 bases between. The CDR3 DNA reads TGTGCCAGTAGTGGGGGGGTATTTGACTATGGCTACACCTTC. Encoded protein: CASSGGVFDYGYTF.

The V call is TRBV13, the J call TRBJ2-1; 12 bases line up with TRBD2. Looked up from germline, CDR1 is PRHDT and CDR2 is FYEKMQ (reference sequence). There are 16 residues in the CDR3. J gave up 4 bases and V 3 bases, and 4 bases lay outside the gene matches. The CDR3 loop is CASSFPTSGSYNEQFF. CDR3 in DNA: TGTGCCAGCAGCTTCCCGACTAGCGGGAGTTACAATGAGCAGTTCTTC.

V gene TRBV19 combines with J gene TRBJ1-1; TRBD1 matches 9 bases. Germline V gives CDR1 LNHDA, CDR2 SQIVND (reference sequence). The trim removed 9 bases at V and 5 bases at J, leaving 7 bases unmatched. The length of the CDR3 is 13 residues. CDR3 sequence: CASHTGGWTEAFF. DNA for the CDR3: TGTGCCAGCCATACAGGGGGCTGGACTGAAGCTTTCTTT.

This clone was found once. V gene TRBV5-1 combines with J gene TRBJ2-4, with D possibly matching TRBD2 (5 bases). Trimming removed 1 base at V and 7 bases at J, with 12 bases between. CDR3 length: 14 amino acids. Germline V CDR1 and CDR2: SGHRS, YFSETQ. The DNA for the CDR3 is TGCGCCAGCAGCTTGCGGCAGGAGGATAACATTCAGTACTTC. It specifies CASSLRQEDNIQYF.

The gene calls are TRBV6-1 and TRBJ1-5; unclear D gene. V shed 4 bases and J shed 0 bases, with 22 bases lying between them. Germline-derived CDR1 and CDR2 are MNHNS and SASEGT. This CDR3 has 19 residues. CDR3 sequence: CASSAVFFGGSYSNQPQHF. CDR3 bases: TGTGCCAGCAGTGCTGTGTTCTTTGGAGGGTCCTATAGCAATCAGCCCCAGCATTTT.

The rearrangement links TRBV15 to TRBJ1-5; D gene uncertain. V was trimmed by 1 base and J by 9 bases, leaving 7 bases between them. Germline V gene lookup returns CDR1 LNHNV and CDR2 YYDKDF (reference sequence). The CDR3 covers 12 residues. CDR3 region: CATSRGSGPQHF. The CDR3 DNA follows: TGTGCCACCAGCAGAGGATCCGGGCCCCAGCATTTT.

The chain employs TRBV5-1 and TRBJ2-3; a weak D match, TRBD1 (6 bases). This CDR3 is built from 15 residues. The V end lost 5 bases, the J end lost 2 bases, and 15 bases lay between the germline ends. Germline V gene sequence: CDR1 SGHRS, CDR2 YFSETQ. The CDR3 reads CASRPTGATTDTQYF. In DNA form, the CDR3 reads TGCGCCAGCAGACCGACAGGAGCAACCACAGATACGCAGTATTTT.

V and J are TRBV29-1 and TRBJ2-2, with 9 bases lining up with TRBD2. Germline trimming cut 4 bases from V and 6 bases from J; bases unmatched to any gene: 6. In germline, CDR1 is SQVTM, CDR2 ANQGSEA. This CDR3 has 14 amino acids. DNA of the CDR3: TGCAGCGTTGGGGGTAGCGGGAGTGCCGGGGAGCTGTTTTTT. It encodes CSVGGSGSAGELFF.

The V call is TRBV5-5, the J call TRBJ2-5; 8 bases are shared with TRBD1. Germline CDR1 SGHKS, CDR2 YYEKEE (reference sequence). The V and J ends lost 4 bases and 5 bases, in that order; junction bases with no gene match: 16. CDR3 size: 17 residues. CDR3 sequence: CASSPSEGRGRLETQYF. The CDR3 DNA sequence: TGTGCCAGCAGCCCCTCGGAGGGCAGGGGGCGTCTCGAGACCCAGTACTTC.

V gene TRBV5-1 combines with J gene TRBJ2-5; the D gene could be TRBD1 or TRBD2 (5 bases each). The CDR3 sequence is 14 residues long. V was cut by 1 base and J by 5 bases, with 12 bases left in between. Per the germline V gene, CDR1 is SGHRS and CDR2 is YFSETQ. The CDR3: CASSLLGTAETQYF. The CDR3 coding sequence is TGCGCCAGCAGCTTGTTAGGGACCGCGGAGACCCAGTACTTC.

V is TRBV4-1 and J is TRBJ2-1; D ambiguous. From germline, CDR1 is MGHRA and CDR2 YSYEKL. This CDR3 contains 15 residues. Trimming removed 0 bases from V and 11 bases from J, with 17 bases in between. The CDR3: CASSQDMALGPKQFF. For the CDR3, the DNA is TGCGCCAGCAGCCAAGATATGGCCCTGGGTCCAAAGCAGTTCTTC.

This clone was seen a single time. The V and J genes are TRBV6-1 and TRBJ1-3; D gene unclear. The germline V gene has CDR1 MNHNS and CDR2 SASEGT. CDR3 length equals 16 residues. The V end was cut by 1 base, the J end by 0 bases, with 10 bases between. The CDR3 bases are TGTGCCAGCAGTGAAGACAGTTGGGCCTCTGGAAACACCATATATTTT. It codes for CASSEDSWASGNTIYF.

The V and J genes are TRBV6-5 and TRBJ1-1; 7 nucleotides agree with TRBD1. V gave up 2 bases and J gave up 10 bases; unmatched junction bases: 10. CDR3 size: 14 residues. Germline V lookup: CDR1 MNHEY, CDR2 SVGAGI. CDR3 loop: CASSYGRDSSGAFF. DNA of the CDR3: TGTGCCAGCAGTTACGGCCGGGACAGTTCAGGAGCTTTCTTT.